Shown below are 22 T cell receptor beta chains from a single sample sequenced in a study of blood T cell repertoires in COVID-19. The method was immunoSEQ multiplex PCR; TCRdb's version includes in-frame clones alone and lacks a portion of them. The table lists some 260,000 clones, approximately 82% of them singletons. The sequencing sample was made of peripheral blood. The origin of the receptors is a woman between 18 and 30 years old with acute or convalescent COVID-19.

In this sample, this clone turned up many times. The rearrangement joins TRBV13 to TRBJ1-1; TRBD1 matches at 8 bases. With 2 bases clipped from V and 5 bases from J, the junction kept 13 bases outside the gene matches. The CDR3 runs to 17 residues. Germline V gene lookup returns CDR1 PRHDT and CDR2 FYEKMQ (reference sequence). CDR3 in amino acids: CASSLTPNRGDRTEAFF. The CDR3 bases are TGTGCCAGCAGCTTAACCCCTAACAGGGGGGATAGGACTGAAGCTTTCTTT.

The chain joins TRBV5-4 to TRBJ2-7, with D tentatively TRBD2 (6 bases). CDR3 length equals 13 residues. The V gene lost 0 bases and the J gene lost 4 bases, with 8 bases spanning the gap. The germline gives CDR1 SGHNT, CDR2 YYREEE (reference sequence). CDR3 residues: CASSLGGVYEQYF. CDR3 sequence (DNA): TGTGCCAGCAGCTTGGGCGGGGTTTACGAGCAGTACTTC.

About this clone itself: A read error may produce the germline difference seen at one junction end. This chain links TRBV19 with TRBJ1-2; 7 bases are shared with TRBD1. The CDR3 contains 13 residues. Germline lookup yields CDR1 LNHDA and CDR2 SQIVND (reference sequence). CDR3 sequence (DNA): TGTGCCAGTAGTGTAGACAGGGATCGTGGCTACACCTTC. Translated: CASSVDRDRGYTF. Drawing the rest from reference TRBV19 and TRBJ1-2, the complete variable domain is DGGITQSPKYLFRKEGQNVTLSCEQNLNHDAMYWYRQDPGQGLRLIYYSQIVNDFQKGDIAEGYSVSREKKESFPLTVTSAQKNPTAFYLCASSVDRDRGYTFGSGTRLTVV.

The chain has TRBV28 and TRBJ2-7; D might be TRBD2 (6 bases). Looked up from germline, CDR1 is MDHEN and CDR2 is SYDVKM. The CDR3 has 14 amino acids. Trimming removed 3 bases at V and 3 bases at J, with 12 bases between. Here the CDR3 DNA reads TGTGCCAGCAGTTTCGGAGGGACTCGCTACGAGCAGTACTTC. Translating gives CASSFGGTRYEQYF.

In nucleotides, the CDR3 is TGTGCCAGCTCACTGCGTCCACCGGGACTAGCGGGTTACAATGAGCAGTTCTTC. Protein: CASSLRPPGLAGYNEQFF. The J gene is TRBJ2-1, the V gene TRBV18; TRBD2 matches 12 bases. The ends lost 4 bases at V and 4 bases at J; junction bases unmatched: 11. This CDR3 is built from 18 residues. Germline CDR1 is KGHSH and CDR2 is LQKENI.

The chain is built from TRBV19 and TRBJ2-1; 10 bases map to TRBD1. The V gene end was trimmed by 3 bases and the J gene end by 8 bases; junction bases not matched to a gene: 13. CDR1 and CDR2 from the germline V gene are LNHDA and SQIVND (reference sequence). The CDR3 is 17 amino acids. CDR3 loop: CASSIFYRTGGVDEQFF. The CDR3 bases are TGTGCCAGTAGTATCTTTTACCGGACAGGGGGTGTGGATGAGCAGTTCTTC.

The rearrangement joins TRBV21-1 to TRBJ1-2. TRBV21-1 represents a pseudogene. The CDR3 has 15 residues. The CDR3 DNA follows: TGTGCCAGCAGCAAAGCGCTTTGTTGGAGGTCTGGCTACACCTTC. Encoded protein: CASSKALCWRSGYTF.

This clone was seen only a few times. The chain employs TRBV5-4 and TRBJ2-5, with a possible D match to TRBD1 (5 bases). Trimming left V 1 base short and J 2 bases short, with 9 bases between. In germline, CDR1 is SGHNT, CDR2 YYREEE (reference sequence). This CDR3 has 14 residues. CDR3 in DNA: TGTGCCAGCAGCTTGCAGGGAAGTCAAGAGACCCAGTACTTC. It is translated as CASSLQGSQETQYF.

V usage is TRBV30 and J usage is TRBJ2-5; 7 nucleotides align to TRBD1. The CDR3 extends over 13 amino acids. The germline gives CDR1 GTSNPN, CDR2 SVGIG (reference sequence). Germline trimming cut 8 bases from V and 0 bases from J; bases unmatched to any gene: 6. Written as DNA, the CDR3 is TGTGCCAGCGACAGGGACGACCAAGAGACCCAGTACTTC. This gives the protein CASDRDDQETQYF. The complete variable domain, with remaining parts taken from reference TRBV30 and TRBJ2-5, reads SQTIHQWPATLVQPVGSPLSLECTVEGTSNPNLYWYRQAAGRGLQLLFYSVGIGQISSEVPQNLSASRPQDRQFILSSKKLLLSDSGFYLCASDRDDQETQYFGPGTRLLVL.

V is TRBV6-1 and J is TRBJ2-7, with 9 bases that match TRBD2. The germline gives CDR1 MNHNS, CDR2 SASEGT. This CDR3 spans 16 amino acids. The J segment lost 6 bases and the V segment lost 1 base, leaving 10 bases of the junction unmatched. The DNA of the CDR3 is TGTGCCAGCAGTGAAGGTGCTAGCGGGAACCCTACCGAGCAGTACTTC. This gives the protein CASSEGASGNPTEQYF.

V gene TRBV27 combines with J gene TRBJ1-2, with 7 positions matching TRBD1. Germline trimming cut 4 bases from V and 8 bases from J; bases unmatched to any gene: 10. The germline gives CDR1 MNHEY, CDR2 SMNVEV (reference sequence). There are 14 residues in the CDR3. CDR3 sequence reads: CASSSRQGRGGYTF. The CDR3, as DNA: TGTGCCAGCAGTTCGAGACAGGGCAGGGGGGGCTACACCTTC.

The rearrangement links TRBV4-2 to TRBJ1-6; no definite D call. Per germline, CDR1 LGHNA and CDR2 YNFKEQ. There are 14 residues in the CDR3. Trimming pared 0 bases from V and 9 bases from J, leaving 9 bases between. CDR3 sequence: CASSQDWSVSPLHF. In DNA form, the CDR3 reads TGTGCCAGCAGCCAAGATTGGTCAGTTTCACCCCTCCACTTT.

The rearrangement joins TRBV7-9 to TRBJ2-7; 8 bases are a match to TRBD1. Trimming at V came to 4 bases and at J to 5 bases, leaving 10 bases not matched to a gene. The CDR3 has 15 residues. CDR1 is SEHNR and CDR2 is FQNEAQ in the germline V gene (reference sequence). CDR3 nucleotides: TGTGCCAGCAGCTCCCCTTGGACAGGGACACACGAGCAGTACTTC. Its protein product is CASSSPWTGTHEQYF. Supplemented by reference TRBV7-9 and TRBJ2-7, the full variable domain reads DTGVSQNPRHKITKRGQNVTFRCDPISEHNRLYWYRQTLGQGPEFLTYFQNEAQLEKSRLLSDRFSAERPKGSFSTLEIQRTEQGDSAMYLCASSSPWTGTHEQYFGPGTRLTVT.

In DNA form, the CDR3 reads TGTGCCAGCAGCGTAGGCCAGGGGTTCGTCAACACTGAAGCTTTCTTT. Protein: CASSVGQGFVNTEAFF. The rearrangement uses TRBV9 and TRBJ1-1; D is possibly TRBD1 (6 bases). Germline V gene data show CDR1 as SGDLS and CDR2 as YYNGEE. The ends were cut back, 0 bases at V and 2 bases at J, with 14 bases in the middle. This CDR3 is built from 16 residues.

V gene TRBV7-2 combines with J gene TRBJ1-2; D ambiguous. V was trimmed by 2 bases and J by 5 bases, leaving 6 bases between them. Per germline, CDR1 SGHTA and CDR2 FQGNSA. The CDR3 length is 12 residues. In DNA, the CDR3 is TGTGCCAGCAGCTTATCAACATATGGCTACACCTTC. Protein: CASSLSTYGYTF.

This clone was seen a few times. The genes are TRBV7-6 and TRBJ2-7, with 7 bases lining up with TRBD2. CDR1 and CDR2 (germline): SGHVS, FNYEAQ. The CDR3 is 16 residues long. V trimming: 1 base; J trimming: 2 bases; junction bases outside the gene matches: 8. Here the CDR3 DNA reads TGTGCCAGCAGCTTAGTCGCGGGACTAAGTGCCTACGAGCAGTACTTC. It specifies CASSLVAGLSAYEQYF. The full variable domain, completed using reference TRBV7-6 and TRBJ2-7, is GAGVSQSPRYKVTKRGQDVALRCDPISGHVSLYWYRQALGQGPEFLTYFNYEAQQDKSGLPNDRFSAERPEGSISTLTIQRTEQRDSAMYRCASSLVAGLSAYEQYFGPGTRLTVT.

This clone was observed many times. The chain links TRBV30 to TRBJ2-7; 8 nucleotides line up with TRBD1. This CDR3 contains 14 residues. V dropped 2 bases and J dropped 3; count of bases not matched to a gene: 6. CDR1 and CDR2 from the germline V gene are GTSNPN and SVGIG (reference sequence). CDR3 nucleotides: TGTGCCTGGAGTAAGCTAGGACAGGGCTACGAGCAGTACTTC. Its protein product is CAWSKLGQGYEQYF.

This clone was observed a single time. The chain is built from TRBV7-2 and TRBJ2-5; D unresolved. Trimming removed 4 bases at V and 7 bases at J, with 13 bases between. The germline CDR1 and CDR2 sequences are SGHTA and FQGNSA. CDR3 size: 13 residues. Here the CDR3 DNA reads TGTGCCAGCAGCTCTCCCGGGTCCGGGACCCAGTACTTC. It translates to CASSSPGSGTQYF.

J is TRBJ2-7 and V is TRBV7-2, with TRBD1 matching over 8 bases. CDR1 SGHTA and CDR2 FQGNSA come from the germline V gene. V lost 0 bases, J lost 5 bases, and 6 bases stayed unmatched. The CDR3 loop spans 15 amino acids. The CDR3 DNA reads as TGTGCCAGCAGCTTAGCCGGGACAGGATCCCACGAGCAGTACTTC. The encoded protein is CASSLAGTGSHEQYF.

The chain joins TRBV29-1 to TRBJ2-7, with D hard to call. V lost 4 bases, J lost 2 bases, and 6 bases lay in between. The CDR3 runs to 11 residues. CDR1 is SQVTM and CDR2 is ANQGSEA in the germline V gene. The CDR3: CSVARAYEQYF. DNA for the CDR3: TGCAGCGTTGCACGGGCCTACGAGCAGTACTTC.

The chain is built from TRBV4-1 and TRBJ2-3, with 9 bases lining up with TRBD2. Germline V gene sequence: CDR1 MGHRA, CDR2 YSYEKL. This CDR3 is built from 16 residues. With V trimmed by 4 bases and J by 0 bases, 5 bases remained unmatched. The CDR3 DNA reads TGCGCCAGCAGCCCCTCAACTAGCGGGAGCACAGATACGCAGTATTTT. Protein: CASSPSTSGSTDTQYF.

This clone was recorded many times. The J gene is TRBJ2-3, the V gene TRBV11-2, with 10 positions matching TRBD2. Germline CDR1 SGHAT, CDR2 FQNNGV. This CDR3 region has 15 residues. Unmatched junction bases numbered 5, after V lost 5 bases and J lost 3 bases. CDR3 nucleotide sequence: TGTGCCAGCAGCCGTACGACTAGCGGGACAGATACGCAGTATTTT. Translating it yields CASSRTTSGTDTQYF.